This record covers a single TCR beta chain. PCR amplification relied on 60 Vbeta primers (plus 13 Jbeta primers). Profiled with immunoSEQ multiplex PCR; TCRdb holds only in-frame clones, not every one. The sample lists about 140,000 clones; 82% were seen once. Trimming cost V 2 bases and J 2 bases, with 10 bases left between them. Germline V gene lookup returns CDR1 SGDLS and CDR2 YYNGEE. This CDR3 is built from 14 residues. The data belong to a study of cytomegalovirus exposure and HLA in healthy donors. Overall study context: There were 350 to 400 genotyped donors. Of these, 81% fell in the genetic ancestry cluster associated with self-reported Caucasian donors.

V is TRBV9 and J is TRBJ2-5, with a weak D call TRBD2 (6 bases). The sequenced sample consisted of PBMCs. The sequence was collected from a middle-aged woman in good health and CMV-seronegative. The CDR3: CASSVGGTQETQYF. The CDR3 bases are TGTGCCAGCAGCGTGGGCGGGACTCAAGAGACCCAGTACTTC. The full variable domain, with the rest looked up from reference TRBV9 and TRBJ2-5, is DSGVTQTPKHLITATGQRVTLRCSPRSGDLSVYWYQQSLDQGLQFLIQYYNGEERAKGNILERFSAQQFPDLHSELNLSSLELGDSALYFCASSVGGTQETQYFGPGTRLLVL.